Each of the 3 T cell receptor beta chains below was sequenced from the same sample in a study of OX40 agonist ivuxolimab in advanced cancers. Clones were sequenced by immunoSEQ multiplex PCR, and TCRdb holds only the in-frame ones, with some missing. The sample records 95,000 to 150,000 clones, around 95% being singletons. The source material was CD4+ or CD8+ T cells sorted from blood, sampled in a trial of the OX40 agonist ivuxolimab. All receptors derive from an adult with an advanced solid tumor such as melanoma, head and neck, liver or kidney cancer.

This rearrangement joins TRBV7-6 to TRBJ2-5; no clear D gene. The CDR3 loop spans 15 amino acids. V lost 2 bases and J lost 4, with 14 bases in between. Germline V gene lookup returns CDR1 SGHVS and CDR2 FNYEAQ. This chain's CDR3 is CASSLSPGVRETQYF. CDR3 nucleotides: TGTGCCAGCAGCTTATCACCTGGGGTTAGAGAGACCCAGTACTTC.

The chain combines TRBV28 with TRBJ1-1, with D unclear. With 3 bases removed from V and 6 bases from J, the gap between germline ends came to 11 bases. Looked up from germline, CDR1 is MDHEN and CDR2 is SYDVKM. The CDR3 runs to 13 residues. CDR3 residues: CASSFSVPAEAFF. The CDR3 DNA reads TGTGCCAGCAGTTTCTCAGTTCCAGCTGAAGCTTTCTTT.

V and J are TRBV5-1 and TRBJ2-2, with 8 positions matching TRBD1. CDR3 length: 17 residues. CDR1 and CDR2 (germline): SGHRS, YFSETQ. Germline trimming cut 0 bases from V and 6 bases from J; bases unmatched to any gene: 10. The CDR3 sequence is CASSLGQGPSLSGELFF. CDR3 DNA sequence: TGCGCCAGCAGCTTGGGACAGGGGCCTAGTCTGTCCGGGGAGCTGTTTTTT.